These 32 T cell receptor beta chains came from one sample sequenced in a study of blood T cell repertoires in COVID-19. The repertoire was sequenced with immunoSEQ multiplex PCR; TCRdb's copy has only in-frame clones and lacks some. This sample yields 120,000 to 150,000 clones, of which roughly 78% are seen a single time; 3.5% to 4.5% belongs to the top ten. Sequencing was carried out using peripheral blood. These receptor sequences come from a man between 60 and 75 years old with acute or convalescent COVID-19.

V is TRBV19 and J is TRBJ1-5; weak D call: TRBD1 (5 bases). The CDR3 runs 15 residues. Trimming stripped 5 bases from V and 2 bases from J, with 13 bases between. Germline CDR1 reads LNHDA; CDR2 reads SQIVND (reference sequence). The CDR3 sequence: CASSRGREGNQPQHF. CDR3 nucleotides: TGTGCCAGTAGTCGAGGCAGGGAGGGCAATCAGCCCCAGCATTTT. Full variable domain (rest looked up from reference TRBV19 and TRBJ1-5): DGGITQSPKYLFRKEGQNVTLSCEQNLNHDAMYWYRQDPGQGLRLIYYSQIVNDFQKGDIAEGYSVSREKKESFPLTVTSAQKNPTAFYLCASSRGREGNQPQHFGDGTRLSIL.

With respect to this clone: Additional DNA sequences in this sample encode the identical CDR3. This chain joins TRBV18 and TRBJ1-1; D call uncertain. There are 13 residues in the CDR3. Trimming removed 6 bases at V and 2 bases at J, with 10 bases between. Germline CDR1 and CDR2: KGHSH and LQKENI. In DNA, the CDR3 is TGTGCCAGCTCCCCTGGGAGAAACACTGAAGCTTTCTTT. Translation: CASSPGRNTEAFF.

This clone was seen only once. This chain uses TRBV27 with TRBJ1-2, with 11 nucleotides matching TRBD1. Germline CDR1 MNHEY, CDR2 SMNVEV (reference sequence). V trimming: 8 bases; J trimming: 7 bases; junction bases outside the gene matches: 12. CDR3 size: 15 residues. CDR3 nucleotides: TGTGCCAGCGGTGCCCCCGGGACAGGGGGTGGTGGCTACACCTTC. Translating it yields CASGAPGTGGGGYTF.

This rearrangement joins TRBV28 to TRBJ2-1; TRBD2 aligns across 7 bases. The CDR3 extends over 13 amino acids. Trimming cost V 5 bases and J 2 bases; bases outside gene matches: 0. Germline V CDR1 and CDR2: MDHEN, SYDVKM. The CDR3 region has the DNA TGTGCCAGCAGTGGACTAGCCTACAATGAGCAGTTCTTC. Translation gives CASSGLAYNEQFF.

The chain is built from TRBV28 and TRBJ1-2, with 8 bases identical to TRBD1. With 3 bases clipped from V and 4 bases from J, the junction kept 16 bases outside the gene matches. This CDR3 has 18 residues. Germline V lookup: CDR1 MDHEN, CDR2 SYDVKM. CDR3 sequence reads: CASSFPGQGGKESYGYTF. The CDR3 DNA reads as TGTGCCAGCAGTTTCCCTGGACAGGGAGGGAAAGAAAGCTATGGCTACACCTTC.

The CDR3 nucleotides are TGTGCCAGCAGCTTATCGGGGGGTCCTGAAGCTTTCTTT. Protein sequence: CASSLSGGPEAFF. The chain has TRBV11-1 and TRBJ1-1; perhaps TRBD1 as D (5 bases). The CDR3 extends over 13 amino acids. Trimming took 2 bases from V and 6 from J, leaving 10 bases between them. CDR1 SGHAT and CDR2 FQDESV come from the germline V gene (reference sequence).

Only a few counts were recorded for this clone. This rearrangement joins TRBV3-1 (or the pseudogene TRBV3-2) to TRBJ2-3, with a tentative D call TRBD1 (5 bases). The germline V gene encodes CDR1 LGHDT and CDR2 YNNKEL (reference sequence). CDR3 length equals 15 residues. V lost 1 base and J lost 4, with 12 bases in between. The CDR3 sequence: CASSQVGAGSDTQYF. The CDR3 nucleotides are TGTGCCAGCAGCCAAGTTGGAGCAGGGTCAGATACGCAGTATTTT.

This chain joins TRBV13 and TRBJ2-5; 7 bases agree with TRBD2. The junction had 11 bases not matched to a gene; V was cut back by 0 bases and J by 4 bases. In germline, CDR1 is PRHDT, CDR2 FYEKMQ (reference sequence). The CDR3 length is 17 residues. The CDR3 DNA reads TGTGCCAGCAGCTTAGGGACCGTGGGGGAGGGAGGAGAGACCCAGTACTTC. The encoded protein is CASSLGTVGEGGETQYF. The full variable domain, completed using reference TRBV13 and TRBJ2-5, is AAGVIQSPRHLIKEKRETATLKCYPIPRHDTVYWYQQGPGQDPQFLISFYEKMQSDKGSIPDRFSAQQFSDYHSELNMSSLELGDSALYFCASSLGTVGEGGETQYFGPGTRLLVL.

J is TRBJ1-4 and V is TRBV25-1; D possibly corresponds to TRBD1 (6 bases). The CDR3 extends over 16 amino acids. Trimming stripped 0 bases from V and 7 bases from J, with 15 bases between. Germline V gives CDR1 MGHDK, CDR2 SYGVNS. The CDR3 here is CASSEYSQGLGEKLFF. The CDR3, as DNA: TGTGCCAGCAGTGAATACTCACAGGGCTTGGGTGAAAAACTGTTTTTT.

This chain uses TRBV9 with TRBJ1-2, with 9 bases matching TRBD1. The trim removed 5 bases at V and 8 bases at J, leaving 10 bases unmatched. The CDR3 has 14 amino acids. Germline CDR1 SGDLS, CDR2 YYNGEE. CDR3 amino acids: CASSVQDRGGGYTF. Here the CDR3 DNA reads TGTGCCAGCAGTGTCCAGGACAGGGGAGGAGGCTACACCTTC.

The chain carries TRBV10-2 and TRBJ2-1; 7 nucleotides agree with TRBD2. The CDR3 covers 16 residues. CDR1 is WSHSY, CDR2 SAAADI, per germline. The ends lost 5 bases at V and 0 bases at J; junction bases unmatched: 7. The CDR3 DNA is TGCGCCAGCAGTAAGACTAGCCCCAGCTCCTACAATGAGCAGTTCTTC. Protein sequence: CASSKTSPSSYNEQFF.

This clone has just one count. The chain couples TRBV30 to TRBJ1-2, with D unresolved. CDR1 and CDR2 (germline): GTSNPN, SVGIG (reference sequence). Between the trimmed V and J ends, which lost 2 bases and 0 bases, there was a span of 13 bases. CDR3 length: 15 amino acids. The CDR3 region has the DNA TGTGCCTGGAGTTGGAGGGAAAGATCTAACTATGGCTACACCTTC. Protein product: CAWSWRERSNYGYTF. Full variable domain (missing parts from reference TRBV30 and TRBJ1-2): SQTIHQWPATLVQPVGSPLSLECTVEGTSNPNLYWYRQAAGRGLQLLFYSVGIGQISSEVPQNLSASRPQDRQFILSSKKLLLSDSGFYLCAWSWRERSNYGYTFGSGTRLTVV.

The CDR3 region is CASSLAGDTRGYEQYF. For the CDR3, the DNA is TGTGCCAGCAGCTTGGCCGGGGACACCCGGGGCTACGAGCAGTACTTC. J is TRBJ2-7 and V is TRBV5-5; TRBD1 is a possible D gene (6 bases). The CDR3 has 16 amino acids. Trimming took 0 bases from V and 3 from J, leaving 16 bases between them. Germline CDR1 is SGHKS and CDR2 is YYEKEE (reference sequence).

The gene calls are TRBV19 and TRBJ1-5; 9 bases match TRBD1. The length of the CDR3 is 17 residues. The junction had 14 bases not matched to a gene; V was cut back by 6 bases and J by 5 bases. In germline, CDR1 is LNHDA, CDR2 SQIVND (reference sequence). The chain's CDR3 is CASRRTGVGGADQPQHF. In DNA, the CDR3 is TGTGCCAGTAGGCGGACAGGGGTCGGGGGGGCTGATCAGCCCCAGCATTTT.

The rearrangement uses TRBV25-1 and TRBJ1-2, with a possible D match to TRBD1 (5 bases). CDR3 size: 13 residues. Per the germline V gene, CDR1 is MGHDK and CDR2 is SYGVNS. Trimming shortened V by 1 base and J by 5 bases, and 8 bases separated the two germline ends. The CDR3 sequence: CASSEFGGYGYTF. Here the CDR3 DNA reads TGTGCCAGCAGTGAATTCGGGGGTTATGGCTACACCTTC.

The chain uses TRBV12-3 or TRBV12-4 and TRBJ1-1; TRBD1 matches at 7 bases. The CDR3 totals 13 residues. V gave up 6 bases and J gave up 5 bases; unmatched junction bases: 6. This CDR3 is CASRTGVSTEAFF. The CDR3 DNA reads TGTGCCAGCAGAACAGGGGTATCAACTGAAGCTTTCTTT.

The genes are TRBV19 and TRBJ2-4, with D perhaps matching TRBD1 (5 bases). Trimming shortened V by 5 bases and J by 7 bases, and 9 bases separated the two germline ends. Germline V CDR1 and CDR2: LNHDA, SQIVND (reference sequence). The CDR3 contains 12 residues. The CDR3 is CASSQGRNIQYF. For the CDR3, the DNA is TGTGCCAGTAGTCAGGGCCGGAACATTCAGTACTTC.

Concerning this clone itself: Within the sample, other DNA sequences also encode this same CDR3. The chain combines TRBV20-1 with TRBJ2-7; possible D gene TRBD2, 6 bases. Germline loops: CDR1 DFQATT, CDR2 SNEGSKA (reference sequence). The ends were cut back, 3 bases at V and 3 bases at J, with 12 bases in the middle. The CDR3 has 13 residues. The DNA of the CDR3 is TGCAGTGCTAGTGTCGGTAGCGGCTACGAGCAGTACTTC. It translates to CSASVGSGYEQYF.

The chain uses TRBV7-9 and TRBJ1-4; TRBD1 aligns across 7 bases. With V trimmed by 5 bases and J by 7 bases, 10 bases remained unmatched. Germline loops: CDR1 SEHNR, CDR2 FQNEAQ (reference sequence). The CDR3 length is 15 residues. This CDR3 is CASSTDRDLGEKLFF. CDR3 coding DNA: TGTGCCAGCAGCACCGACAGGGATCTGGGTGAAAAACTGTTTTTT.

The J gene is TRBJ1-1, the V gene TRBV28, with D perhaps matching TRBD1 (6 bases). Between the trimmed V and J ends, which lost 3 bases and 0 bases, there was a span of 11 bases. This CDR3 contains 15 residues. CDR1 is MDHEN and CDR2 is SYDVKM in the germline V gene. DNA for the CDR3: TGTGCCAGCAGTTTTGCGGGGGCCTTGAACACTGAAGCTTTCTTT. Residues: CASSFAGALNTEAFF.

The J gene is TRBJ2-3, the V gene TRBV28, with TRBD2 as a possible D gene (6 bases). The CDR3 covers 16 residues. Germline CDR1 and CDR2: MDHEN and SYDVKM. V gave up 7 bases and J gave up 0 bases, with 17 bases separating them. DNA of the CDR3: TGTGCCAGCACCTTGGCGGGAATCTCTAGCACAGATACGCAGTATTTT. Amino acid sequence: CASTLAGISSTDTQYF.

The V gene is TRBV27, the J gene TRBJ1-4; D possibly corresponds to TRBD1 (6 bases). Germline CDR1 is MNHEY and CDR2 is SMNVEV (reference sequence). The CDR3 runs 14 residues. V gave up 2 bases and J gave up 6 bases, with 10 bases separating them. CDR3 amino acids: CASSLQGPYEKLFF. The CDR3 coding sequence is TGTGCCAGCAGTTTACAGGGGCCCTATGAAAAACTGTTTTTT.

For this clone: Additional DNA sequences in this sample encode the identical CDR3. The genes are TRBV28 and TRBJ1-5; TRBD1 is a possible D gene (5 bases). Germline values: CDR1 MDHEN, CDR2 SYDVKM. The CDR3 consists of 15 residues. V was shortened by 3 bases and J by 1 base, with 10 bases between the two germline ends. The CDR3 DNA sequence: TGTGCCAGCAGTTTTTCAAGGGGAAGCAATCAGCCCCAGCATTTT. Residues: CASSFSRGSNQPQHF.

This clone was counted only a few times. The V gene is TRBV3-1 (or the pseudogene TRBV3-2), the J gene TRBJ1-5, with D uncertain. Looked up from germline, CDR1 is LGHDT and CDR2 is YNNKEL (reference sequence). This CDR3 contains 12 residues. Trimming pared 0 bases from V and 9 bases from J, leaving 6 bases between. For the CDR3, the DNA is TGTGCCAGCAGCCAAGATGGTAGGCCCCAGCATTTT. This gives the protein CASSQDGRPQHF.

This clone was recorded once. The chain employs TRBV18 and TRBJ2-7; no firm D call. This CDR3 has 14 residues. The germline V and J ends were trimmed by 1 base and 1 base, with 8 bases remaining between them. CDR1 and CDR2 from the germline V gene are KGHSH and LQKENI. The CDR3 protein is CASSPQARSYEQYF. CDR3 DNA: TGTGCCAGCTCACCACAAGCCAGGTCCTACGAGCAGTACTTC. Together with reference TRBV18 and TRBJ2-7, the CDR3 gives the full variable domain: NAGVMQNPRHLVRRRGQEARLRCSPMKGHSHVYWYRQLPEEGLKFMVYLQKENIIDESGMPKERFSAEFPKEGPSILRIQQVVRGDSAAYFCASSPQARSYEQYFGPGTRLTVT.

DNA for the CDR3: TGTGCCAGCAGCTTGACAGGGTCCGGGGAGCTGTTTTTT. Translated, it gives CASSLTGSGELFF. The chain employs TRBV5-6 and TRBJ2-2; a weak D match, TRBD1 (6 bases). The length of the CDR3 is 13 residues. Germline V lookup: CDR1 SGHDT, CDR2 YYEEEE. V was trimmed by 1 base and J by 6 bases, leaving 7 bases between them.

The chain recombines TRBV2 with TRBJ1-2; D is unclear. Germline V gene data show CDR1 as SNHLY and CDR2 as FYNNEI. The V end lost 7 bases, the J end lost 4 bases, and 13 bases lay between the germline ends. This CDR3 contains 13 residues. DNA for the CDR3: TGTGCCAGCATTTGGGCAGCCCGCTATGGCTACACCTTC. It is translated as CASIWAARYGYTF.

This sequence joins TRBV6-6 and TRBJ2-7; maybe TRBD2 (5 bases). V was trimmed by 5 bases and J by 2 bases, leaving 10 bases between them. There are 13 residues in the CDR3. Germline loops: CDR1 MNHNY, CDR2 SVGAGI (reference sequence). The CDR3 nucleotides are TGTGCCAGCAGTCCCGGTAGCGCCTACGAGCAGTACTTC. Protein sequence: CASSPGSAYEQYF.

The genes are TRBV2 and TRBJ2-1; D is uncertain. Trimming left V 6 bases short and J 3 bases short, with 12 bases between. CDR3 length equals 14 residues. The germline V gene encodes CDR1 SNHLY and CDR2 FYNNEI. CDR3 in amino acids: CASRGSALYNEQFF. Written as DNA, the CDR3 is TGTGCCAGCAGGGGTTCAGCGCTCTACAATGAGCAGTTCTTC.

The V and J genes are TRBV5-5 and TRBJ2-2; the match to TRBD1 covers 9 bases. The CDR3 loop spans 17 amino acids. Per the germline V gene, CDR1 is SGHKS and CDR2 is YYEKEE (reference sequence). With 5 bases clipped from V and 5 bases from J, the junction kept 13 bases outside the gene matches. In DNA, the CDR3 is TGTGCCAGCAGTTCGATGGGACAGGGAATCCGGACCGGGGAGCTGTTTTTT. As protein: CASSSMGQGIRTGELFF.

V and J are TRBV4-1 and TRBJ1-2, with TRBD1 matching 7 bases. There are 14 residues in the CDR3. Trimming removed 1 base from V and 5 bases from J; junction bases left unmatched: 4. CDR1 MGHRA and CDR2 YSYEKL come from the germline V gene. CDR3 residues: CASSQGEQGYGYTF. CDR3 DNA sequence: TGCGCCAGCAGCCAAGGGGAACAGGGGTATGGCTACACCTTC.

The chain recombines TRBV19 with TRBJ1-5, with a weak D call TRBD1 (5 bases). This CDR3 comprises 14 residues. Germline V CDR1 and CDR2: LNHDA, SQIVND (reference sequence). V was pared by 5 bases and J by 2 bases, with 10 bases between. CDR3 region: CASSPQGGNQPQHF. The CDR3 DNA reads TGTGCCAGTAGTCCACAAGGGGGCAATCAGCCCCAGCATTTT.